One and the same sample provided the 22 T cell receptor beta chains below, sequenced in a study of blood T cell repertoires in COVID-19. TCRdb keeps only in-frame clones here, not all; method: immunoSEQ multiplex PCR. The sample holds fewer than 300,000 clones, approximately 91% seen once. Sequencing was performed on peripheral blood. Receptors were obtained from a woman under 40 with COVID-19, enrolled during active disease.

This sequence joins TRBV15 and TRBJ2-2; TRBD1 matches at 7 bases. This CDR3 region has 15 residues. Looked up from germline, CDR1 is LNHNV and CDR2 is YYDKDF (reference sequence). The J segment lost 1 base and the V segment lost 4 bases, leaving 3 bases of the junction unmatched. The CDR3: CATSTRTGNTGELFF. DNA for the CDR3: TGTGCCACCAGCACTAGGACAGGGAACACCGGGGAGCTGTTTTTT.

V is TRBV27 and J is TRBJ2-5; 7 bases are a match to TRBD2. The CDR3 totals 16 residues. J was trimmed by 2 bases and V by 3 bases; bases with no gene match: 9. The germline V gene has CDR1 MNHEY and CDR2 SMNVEV (reference sequence). The CDR3 bases are TGTGCCAGCAGTTTGATGGCATTCGGGGGGCAAGAGACCCAGTACTTC. Protein sequence: CASSLMAFGGQETQYF.

The chain links TRBV19 to TRBJ1-3; no clear D gene. V lost 5 bases and J lost 0, with 11 bases in between. The length of the CDR3 is 15 residues. Germline assignment: CDR1 LNHDA and CDR2 SQIVND (reference sequence). The CDR3 region is CASSLTADSGNTIYF. As DNA, the CDR3 is TGTGCCAGTAGTCTAACGGCGGACTCTGGAAACACCATATATTTT.

The rearrangement uses TRBV23-1 and TRBJ2-1, with 9 bases identical to TRBD1. TRBV23-1 belongs to the ORF category, with a function that is uncertain. The CDR3 loop spans 14 amino acids. V dropped 6 bases and J dropped 9; count of bases not matched to a gene: 9. For the CDR3, the DNA is TGCGCCAGCAGAACCGGGACAGGGTCAGGTGAGCAGTTCTTC. This encodes CASRTGTGSGEQFF.

This CDR3 is CAWNLANQPQHF. The CDR3 coding sequence is TGTGCCTGGAACCTAGCTAATCAGCCCCAGCATTTT. This chain connects TRBV30 to TRBJ1-5; D is unresolved. This CDR3 contains 12 residues. Between the trimmed V and J ends, which lost 4 bases and 4 bases, there was a span of 8 bases. Germline CDR1 and CDR2: GTSNPN and SVGIG (reference sequence).

The rearrangement uses TRBV27 and TRBJ2-1; TRBD1 matches at 9 bases. The V gene's germline CDR1 is MNHEY and CDR2 SMNVEV (reference sequence). V gave up 7 bases and J gave up 0 bases; unmatched junction bases: 16. The CDR3 loop spans 19 amino acids. The CDR3 sequence: CASTQAGTGIRFSYNEQFF. In DNA, the CDR3 is TGTGCCAGCACCCAAGCCGGGACAGGGATAAGGTTCTCCTACAATGAGCAGTTCTTC.

The chain combines TRBV30 with TRBJ1-1, with D possibly matching TRBD1 (5 bases). The CDR3 sequence is 12 residues long. Germline V gives CDR1 GTSNPN, CDR2 SVGIG (reference sequence). Trimming removed 0 bases at V and 7 bases at J, with 9 bases between. The CDR3 here is CAWSVGEGEAFF. CDR3 DNA: TGTGCCTGGAGTGTAGGGGAGGGTGAAGCTTTCTTT.

The chain has TRBV6-6 and TRBJ2-2, with TRBD1 matching over 7 bases. The V segment lost 5 bases and the J segment 7 bases; nucleotides outside the gene matches: 7. Per germline, CDR1 MNHNY and CDR2 SVGAGI (reference sequence). The CDR3 runs to 14 residues. CDR3 sequence reads: CASSETGWDGELFF. CDR3 nucleotides: TGTGCCAGCAGTGAGACAGGGTGGGACGGGGAGCTGTTTTTT.

The rearrangement joins TRBV5-1 to TRBJ2-7; 8 nucleotides match TRBD1. Germline CDR1 SGHRS, CDR2 YFSETQ. This CDR3 contains 15 residues. The V segment lost 3 bases and the J segment 0 bases; nucleotides outside the gene matches: 5. CDR3 sequence: CASSSGQGTSYEQYF. The CDR3, as DNA: TGCGCCAGCAGCTCTGGACAGGGAACCTCCTACGAGCAGTACTTC.

The rearrangement uses TRBV5-6 and TRBJ1-4; D is undetermined. V lost 5 bases, J lost 0 bases, and 11 bases lay in between. The V gene's germline CDR1 is SGHDT and CDR2 YYEEEE. This CDR3 has 15 residues. The CDR3: CASSPEGATNEKLFF. The CDR3 coding sequence is TGTGCCAGCAGTCCAGAGGGTGCAACTAATGAAAAACTGTTTTTT.

The rearrangement joins TRBV19 to TRBJ2-7; weak D call: TRBD2 (6 bases). Germline-derived CDR1 and CDR2 are LNHDA and SQIVND (reference sequence). V lost 5 bases, J lost 5 bases, and 19 bases lay in between. The CDR3 extends over 15 amino acids. CDR3 nucleotide sequence: TGTGCCAGTAGTTTAACTTACGGGAGAGTACACGAGCAGTACTTC. As protein: CASSLTYGRVHEQYF. Full variable domain (remainder filled in from reference TRBV19 and TRBJ2-7): DGGITQSPKYLFRKEGQNVTLSCEQNLNHDAMYWYRQDPGQGLRLIYYSQIVNDFQKGDIAEGYSVSREKKESFPLTVTSAQKNPTAFYLCASSLTYGRVHEQYFGPGTRLTVT.

This sequence joins TRBV5-4 and TRBJ2-1; a possible D gene is TRBD1 (6 bases). Trimming pared 4 bases from V and 7 bases from J, leaving 15 bases between. This CDR3 has 14 amino acids. CDR1 and CDR2 (germline): SGHNT, YYREEE (reference sequence). CDR3 loop: CASSVQGLRNEQFF. The CDR3 bases are TGTGCCAGCAGCGTACAGGGTTTGAGGAATGAGCAGTTCTTC. The variable domain in full, with the rest retrieved from reference TRBV5-4 and TRBJ2-1, is ETGVTQSPTHLIKTRGQQVTLRCSSQSGHNTVSWYQQALGQGPQFIFQYYREEENGRGNFPPRFSGLQFPNYSSELNVNALELDDSALYLCASSVQGLRNEQFFGPGTRLTVL.

The chain couples TRBV28 to TRBJ1-5; 10 positions match TRBD1. The J segment lost 6 bases and the V segment lost 6 bases, leaving 8 bases of the junction unmatched. Germline lookup yields CDR1 MDHEN and CDR2 SYDVKM. The CDR3 is made up of 15 amino acids. CDR3: CASSRQDRGTQPQHF. The CDR3 nucleotides are TGTGCCAGCAGCCGCCAGGACAGGGGGACTCAGCCCCAGCATTTT.

The chain carries TRBV6-1 and TRBJ1-5; tentatively, D is TRBD1 (5 bases). The CDR3 length is 15 residues. The V end was cut by 2 bases, the J end by 5 bases, with 13 bases between. Per germline, CDR1 MNHNS and CDR2 SASEGT. CDR3 nucleotide sequence: TGTGCCAGCAGTGAATTATGGGGGGTTGATCAGCCCCAGCATTTT. Amino acids: CASSELWGVDQPQHF.

The chain links TRBV10-3 to TRBJ1-4; D is unresolved. Germline V gives CDR1 ENHRY, CDR2 SYGVKD. With 5 bases removed from V and 7 bases from J, the gap between germline ends came to 5 bases. The CDR3 length is 11 residues. DNA for the CDR3: TGTGCCATCAGTCCAGGTGAAAAACTGTTTTTT. It codes for CAISPGEKLFF.

This chain links TRBV19 with TRBJ2-2; D perhaps matches TRBD1 (5 bases). V was clipped by 3 bases and J by 2 bases, with 16 bases between them. CDR3 length: 17 amino acids. Germline lookup yields CDR1 LNHDA and CDR2 SQIVND (reference sequence). The DNA for the CDR3 is TGTGCCAGTAGTATTTTGGGGTGGGGCACCAACACCGGGGAGCTGTTTTTT. As protein: CASSILGWGTNTGELFF.

This clone was detected only once. The chain uses TRBV4-1 and TRBJ1-5; the D is unclear. Germline V gene data show CDR1 as MGHRA and CDR2 as YSYEKL. CDR3 length: 18 amino acids. Trimming left V 0 bases short and J 1 base short, with 16 bases between. The CDR3 nucleotides read TGCGCCAGCAGCCAAGATAGGGAGGGAAAAACCAGCAATCAGCCCCAGCATTTT. It encodes CASSQDREGKTSNQPQHF.

Note on this clone: A read error may account for a junction end that differs from germline. V and J are TRBV19 and TRBJ2-7; 7 bases are a match to TRBD2. The CDR3 loop spans 14 amino acids. Germline-derived CDR1 and CDR2 are LNHDA and SQIVND (reference sequence). The CDR3 spells CRLHPSGSSYEQYF. DNA of the CDR3: TGCCGCTTGCACCCTAGCGGCAGCTCCTACGAGCAGTACTTC.

The rearrangement uses TRBV30 and TRBJ1-2, with 7 bases that match TRBD1. With 5 bases clipped from V and 8 bases from J, the junction kept 11 bases outside the gene matches. Germline CDR1 reads GTSNPN; CDR2 reads SVGIG (reference sequence). The CDR3 loop spans 13 amino acids. The CDR3 bases are TGTGCCTGGGTAACCTTACAGGGGCAGGGCTACACCTTC. Residues: CAWVTLQGQGYTF.

V gene TRBV10-3 combines with J gene TRBJ1-5, with D possibly being TRBD1 (6 bases). The CDR3 is made up of 14 amino acids. With 4 bases removed from V and 4 bases from J, the gap between germline ends came to 11 bases. CDR1 is ENHRY, CDR2 SYGVKD, per germline. This chain's CDR3 is CAISAGTQNQPQHF. CDR3 DNA sequence: TGTGCCATCAGTGCCGGGACACAGAATCAGCCCCAGCATTTT.

This sequence joins TRBV7-9 and TRBJ2-7, with TRBD2 as a possible D gene (5 bases). V lost 10 bases, J lost 0 bases, and 19 bases lay in between. The CDR3 spans 15 residues. From germline, CDR1 is SEHNR and CDR2 FQNEAQ (reference sequence). The CDR3 DNA follows: TGTGCCACCAACCTAGTTACGGGAAGCTCCTACGAGCAGTACTTC. Its protein product is CATNLVTGSSYEQYF.

This clone has only one observation. The gene calls are TRBV3-1 (or the pseudogene TRBV3-2) and TRBJ1-1; TRBD1 agrees at 7 bases. The germline V gene has CDR1 LGHDT and CDR2 YNNKEL (reference sequence). There are 14 residues in the CDR3. V lost 0 bases and J lost 9; bases outside the gene matches: 7. The CDR3 DNA reads as TGTGCCAGCAGCCAAGATGTCCGGGACAGAAAAGCTTTCTTT. Amino acids: CASSQDVRDRKAFF.